The entry that follows covers one T cell receptor (beta chain) sequence. The PCR was carried out with 60 Vbeta primers and 13 Jbeta primers. Profiling relied on immunoSEQ multiplex PCR, and the TCRdb table lists in-frame clones only, not all of them. The table lists 150,000 to 200,000 clones, around four fifths of them singletons. These data belong to a study of cytomegalovirus exposure and HLA in healthy donors. This CDR3 spans 13 amino acids. V shed 8 bases and J shed 7 bases, with 14 bases lying between them. Germline-derived CDR1 and CDR2 are SNHLY and FYNNEI. This chain uses TRBV2 with TRBJ1-4, with D hard to call. The receptor was derived from a man aged 50 to 60 in good health and CMV-seropositive. Sequencing was performed on PBMCs. The CDR3 bases are TGTGCCAGCTTCGGAGGGCTTGGTGAAAAACTGTTTTTT. Its translation is CASFGGLGEKLFF.